The sequence of this T cell receptor (beta chain) was determined in a study of beta chain features in type 1 diabetes. Looking at the study overall: Sorted cells, approximately 110,000,000 in number, were examined across all samples.

Findings and caveats of the study: Among patients with Type 1 diabetes, TCRB CDR3s were moderately but significantly shorter in every one of the four CD4+ subsets.

cDNA synthesis used the whole RNA isolate, giving expressed TCRB sequences. TCRdb's copy holds only in-frame clones and misses some; the assay was immunoSEQ multiplex PCR. Of 130,000 or so clones in the sample, around 15% are singletons; the top ten hold 2% to 2.5%. V lost 0 bases and J 0 bases, leaving 10 bases between the germline ends. The CDR3 has 15 amino acids. Per the germline V gene, CDR1 is SGHRS and CDR2 is YFSETQ. Blood was collected once per donor into heparin, averaging around 120 mL. Remarks on this clone: Its specificity is not known.

The chain uses TRBV5-1 and TRBJ2-7; no clear D. The source of this sequence is a man aged 25 to 45 with type 1 diabetes. The specimen was central memory CD4+ T cells from blood. The CDR3 nucleotides read TGCGCCAGCAGCTTGGGGTCAGAGAGCTCCTACGAGCAGTACTTC. It codes for CASSLGSESSYEQYF.